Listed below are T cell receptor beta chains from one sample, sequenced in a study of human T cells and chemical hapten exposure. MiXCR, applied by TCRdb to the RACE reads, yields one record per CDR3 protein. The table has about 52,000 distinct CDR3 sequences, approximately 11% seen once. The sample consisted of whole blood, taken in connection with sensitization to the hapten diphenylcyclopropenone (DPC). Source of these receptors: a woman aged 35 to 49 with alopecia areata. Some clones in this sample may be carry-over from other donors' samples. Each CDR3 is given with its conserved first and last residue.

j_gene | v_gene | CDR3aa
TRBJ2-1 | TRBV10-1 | CASRTTSGRTYNEQFF
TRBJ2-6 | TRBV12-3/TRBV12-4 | CASSFAPSGANVLTF
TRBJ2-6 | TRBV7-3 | CASSPLGGPSGARVLTF
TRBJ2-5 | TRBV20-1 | CSARAGANQETQYF
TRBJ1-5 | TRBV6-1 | CASTRTADSNQPQHF
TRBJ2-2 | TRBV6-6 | CASSPEQGHTGELFF
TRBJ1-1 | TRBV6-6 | CASSSTPNTEAFF
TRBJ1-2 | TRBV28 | CASGGTDYGYTF
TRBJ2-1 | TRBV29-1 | CSVVHPSSYNEQFF
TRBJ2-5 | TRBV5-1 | CASSLAPAGETQYF
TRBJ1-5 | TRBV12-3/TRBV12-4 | CASTGVDQPQHF
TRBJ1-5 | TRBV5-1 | CASSLSGSNNQPQHF
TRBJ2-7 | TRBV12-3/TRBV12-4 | CASSAQGPYEQYF
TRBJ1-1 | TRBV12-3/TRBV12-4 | CASSLIERANTEAFF
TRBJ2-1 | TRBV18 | CASSPPPYRQELDNEQFF
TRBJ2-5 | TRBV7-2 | CASRFLQGTGQNQETQYF
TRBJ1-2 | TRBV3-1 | CASSSDRGGRGYTF
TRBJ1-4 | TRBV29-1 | CSVGQGQRRDEKLFF
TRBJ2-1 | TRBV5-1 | CASSLVLASYEQFF
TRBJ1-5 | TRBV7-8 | CASSPKTGSHQPQHF
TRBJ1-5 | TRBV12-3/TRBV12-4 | CASSFQGLLSNQPQHF
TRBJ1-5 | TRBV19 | CASSPPGTGNQPQHF
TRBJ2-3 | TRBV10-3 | CAIRAGTDTQYF
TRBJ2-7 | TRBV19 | CASSNRPYPEQYF
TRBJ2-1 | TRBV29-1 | CSVEGLSYNEQFF
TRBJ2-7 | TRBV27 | CASSLGSAYEQYF
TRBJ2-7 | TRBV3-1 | CASSQGDGYEQYF
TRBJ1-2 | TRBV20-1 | CSAPLTGGNNGYTF
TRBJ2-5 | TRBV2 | CASSATRLAGAETQYF
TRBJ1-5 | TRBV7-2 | CASSLGGTANQPQHF
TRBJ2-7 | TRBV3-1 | CASSQVPGGPYEQYF
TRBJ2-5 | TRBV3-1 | CASSLISEETQYF
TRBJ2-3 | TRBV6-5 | CASLNLDTQYF
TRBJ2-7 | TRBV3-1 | CASSQEGRGANEQYF
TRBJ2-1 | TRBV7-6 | CASSRLAGEQFF
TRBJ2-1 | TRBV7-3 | CASSSPPGGSTGNEQFF
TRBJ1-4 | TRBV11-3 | CASSLGQGEKLFF
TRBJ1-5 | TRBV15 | CATSRGSNQPQHF
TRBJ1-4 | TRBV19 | CATTPGGNEKLFF